The sequence of this TCR beta chain was determined in a study of cytomegalovirus exposure and HLA in healthy donors. Study findings and constraints: Presence/absence analyses rested on an assumption that sequencing depth was roughly uniform across donors. An analysis was carried out at a later point. It showed that HLA-associated TCR beta chains were more clonally expanded than equally common non-associated chains.

CDR1 is SGHRS and CDR2 is YFSETQ in the germline V gene. This CDR3 spans 14 amino acids. Trimming shortened V by 0 bases and J by 4 bases, and 8 bases separated the two germline ends. A multiplex PCR was run with 60 Vbeta primers and 13 Jbeta primers. The protocol was immunoSEQ multiplex PCR, while the TCRdb copy is restricted to in-frame clones and leaves out a portion. The sample includes approximately 160,000 clones, around 66% of them seen just once. Details on this clone: Its antigen is still unknown.

The sequencing sample was made of PBMCs. The J gene is TRBJ2-1, the V gene TRBV5-1; D may be TRBD2 (6 bases). The receptor was isolated from a young woman in good health and CMV-seropositive. This chain's CDR3 is CASSLGGDYNEQFF. CDR3 nucleotides: TGCGCCAGCAGCTTGGGGGGGGATTACAATGAGCAGTTCTTC.